The sequence of this TCR beta chain was determined in a study of shared T cell receptors in the human thymus. Deletions cut 0 bases from V and 0 bases from J, with 12 bases between. The length of the CDR3 is 17 residues. The V gene's germline CDR1 is MGHRA and CDR2 YSYEKL. TCRdb's copy holds only in-frame clones and misses some; the assay was immunoSEQ multiplex PCR. The sample has about 660,000 clones; around 87% are singletons. The same data also went into a second study, on human thymus T cells. From that report: Corrective cardiac surgery supplied the resected thymus tissue. Related reports documented highly overlapping thymic repertoires among unrelated individuals.

The genes are TRBV4-1 and TRBJ1-5; TRBD1 is a possible D gene (5 bases). The sample comprised thymocytes. The receptor was derived from a boy under two years old with a congenital heart defect. CDR3 in DNA: TGCGCCAGCAGCCAAGAAAGAGGAGGGGTTAGCAATCAGCCCCAGCATTTT. Its translation: CASSQERGGVSNQPQHF.